This record looks at one TCR beta chain sequence and its context. Its antigen is unidentified. The data stem from a study of somatic mutations in cytotoxic T cells in rheumatoid arthritis. Study summary: Purity of nearly 100% was reached when some V beta antibody-stained T-cell populations were flow-sorted, including V beta1+ cells sequenced for TCRB.

General study findings and limits: CD8+ clonality rose with age in rheumatoid arthritis patients, not healthy controls.

The data were produced by immunoSEQ multiplex PCR, yet TCRdb's version contains in-frame clones alone and is incomplete. Among 11,000 to 15,000 clones, over 80% were seen once, and the ten largest hold roughly 18%. This CDR3 is 14 amino acids long. J was trimmed by 7 bases and V by 6 bases; bases with no gene match: 6. The germline V gene encodes CDR1 ENHRY and CDR2 SYGVKD. This clonotype was sampled from a man between 65 and 85 years old with rheumatoid arthritis. The chain combines TRBV10-3 with TRBJ2-1, with TRBD2 matching over 10 bases. The material sequenced was CD4+ T cells sorted from blood. CDR3 sequence: CAISPGTSVNEQFF. The CDR3 DNA sequence: TGTGCCATCAGCCCCGGGACTAGCGTGAATGAGCAGTTCTTC.